These 8 T cell receptor beta chains were all obtained from the same sample, sequenced in a study of cytomegalovirus exposure and HLA in healthy donors (dated by TCRdb to about 2017). Library generation was performed with the immunoSEQ multiplex PCR assay. For the multiplex PCR, a mixture combining 60 forward primers for TCR Vbeta segments and 13 reverse primers for TCR Jbeta segments was used. What TCRdb holds here is the immuneACCESS table cut down to in-frame rearrangements. Part of the clones is not present; checked against another copy, under half of the missing clones reflect an unresolved V gene, and the others are unexplained. The sample profile shows around 190,000 clones; 78% of them were found once. About 3% of the sample comes from the top ten. The sample comprised PBMCs. All receptors come from a female donor in good health and CMV-seronegative.

This clone has only a few counts. CDR3 amino acids: CASGPISGSTDTQYF. CDR3 coding DNA: TGTGCCAGCGGCCCCATCAGCGGGAGCACAGATACGCAGTATTTT. The V call is TRBV7-6, the J call TRBJ2-3, with a possible D match to TRBD2 (6 bases). This CDR3 has 15 residues. V was shortened by 8 bases and J by 0 bases, with 15 bases between the two germline ends. Germline V gene lookup returns CDR1 SGHVS and CDR2 FNYEAQ.

This chain uses TRBV18 with TRBJ2-1; 12 bases align to TRBD2. J gave up 15 bases and V 3 bases, and 9 bases lay outside the gene matches. Germline values: CDR1 KGHSH, CDR2 LQKENI. The CDR3 covers 14 residues. The chain's CDR3 is CASSPWTSGDSLFF. The CDR3 nucleotides read TGTGCCAGCTCACCCTGGACTAGCGGGGATTCTCTGTTCTTC.

The chain combines TRBV15 with TRBJ1-2; 7 nucleotides align to TRBD1. CDR1 and CDR2 from the germline V gene are LNHNV and YYDKDF (reference sequence). This CDR3 has 16 residues. V trimming: 3 bases; J trimming: 4 bases; junction bases outside the gene matches: 11. CDR3 DNA: TGTGCCACCAGCAGGGGCTCGGGACAGCTATTCTATGGCTACACCTTC. Translated, it gives CATSRGSGQLFYGYTF. Combining the CDR3 with reference TRBV15 and TRBJ1-2 gives the whole variable domain DAMVIQNPRYQVTQFGKPVTLSCSQTLNHNVMYWYQQKSSQAPKLLFHYYDKDFNNEADTPDNFQSRRPNTSFCFLDIRSPGLGDTAMYLCATSRGSGQLFYGYTFGSGTRLTVV.

The chain couples TRBV18 to TRBJ2-5; 7 nucleotides line up with TRBD2. CDR3 length: 14 amino acids. The junction had 5 bases not matched to a gene; V was cut back by 3 bases and J by 4 bases. CDR1 is KGHSH, CDR2 LQKENI, per germline. CDR3 sequence (DNA): TGTGCCAGCTCACCGAAAGGGGAGGGAGAGACCCAGTACTTC. It codes for CASSPKGEGETQYF.

This sequence joins TRBV15 and TRBJ2-1; 10 bases agree with TRBD2. The CDR3 loop spans 18 amino acids. Losses at the gene ends were 0 bases for V and 10 bases for J; bases not matched to a gene: 15. The V gene's germline CDR1 is LNHNV and CDR2 YYDKDF (reference sequence). The CDR3 spells CATSREERSGRAWVEQFF. The CDR3, as DNA: TGTGCCACCAGCAGAGAAGAACGGAGCGGGAGGGCCTGGGTAGAGCAGTTCTTC.

The sample holds one count of this clone. This chain connects TRBV7-9 to TRBJ2-1; 9 bases agree with TRBD2. With 5 bases clipped from V and 9 bases from J, the junction kept 2 bases outside the gene matches. CDR3 length: 12 amino acids. The germline CDR1 and CDR2 sequences are SEHNR and FQNEAQ (reference sequence). Here the CDR3 reads CASSLLAGEQFF. The CDR3 DNA reads as TGTGCCAGCAGCCTACTAGCGGGTGAGCAGTTCTTC.

There are a few counts of this clone. The rearrangement uses TRBV5-4 and TRBJ2-7; TRBD1 is a possible D gene (5 bases). The CDR3 loop spans 13 amino acids. With 1 base removed from V and 9 bases from J, the gap between germline ends came to 14 bases. Germline V CDR1 and CDR2: SGHNT, YYREEE (reference sequence). Here the CDR3 reads CASSLRQGHLQYF. The CDR3 DNA follows: TGTGCCAGCAGCTTGCGCCAGGGTCATTTGCAGTACTTC.

The chain employs TRBV10-3 and TRBJ2-7; 9 bases are shared with TRBD2. The CDR3 is made up of 16 amino acids. Trimming cost V 11 bases and J 4 bases; bases outside gene matches: 18. Germline values: CDR1 ENHRY, CDR2 SYGVKD. The CDR3 nucleotides are TGTGCCTCCGGGGGAACGACTAGCGGCGGGCAATACGAGCAGTACTTC. Its protein is CASGGTTSGGQYEQYF.